This T cell receptor beta chain was sequenced in a study of OX40 agonist ivuxolimab in advanced cancers. TCRdb's copy holds only in-frame clones and misses some; the assay was immunoSEQ multiplex PCR. The data contain tens of thousands of clones, 75% to 90% of them singletons. From germline, CDR1 is PRHDT and CDR2 FYEKMQ (reference sequence). The CDR3 has 13 residues. The V gene lost 0 bases and the J gene lost 4 bases, with 4 bases spanning the gap. This rearrangement joins TRBV13 to TRBJ2-1; D gene unclear. This receptor was taken from an adult with an advanced solid tumor such as melanoma, head and neck, liver or kidney cancer. This material consisted of CD4+ or CD8+ T cells sorted from blood, taken in a trial of the OX40 agonist ivuxolimab. CDR3 bases: TGTGCCAGCAGCTTAGGGGGTTACAATGAGCAGTTCTTC. This gives the protein CASSLGGYNEQFF.